These 22 T cell receptor beta chains were all obtained from the same sample, sequenced in a study of blood T cell repertoires in COVID-19. Using immunoSEQ multiplex PCR, the repertoire was profiled, and TCRdb retains in-frame clones only, with some absent. The sample has some 140,000 clones, approximately 82% seen once. Sequenced material: peripheral blood. The receptors here all came from a man aged 55-75 years who had recovered from COVID-19.

The V gene is TRBV5-1, the J gene TRBJ1-1; D is uncertain. V was shortened by 4 bases and J by 3 bases, with 10 bases between the two germline ends. This CDR3 is 13 amino acids long. CDR1 and CDR2 from the germline V gene are SGHRS and YFSETQ. The CDR3 coding sequence is TGCGCCAGCAGCGCCTATTTAGACACTGAAGCTTTCTTT. This codes for CASSAYLDTEAFF.

The V and J genes are TRBV5-1 and TRBJ2-3; no clear D gene. This CDR3 is 15 amino acids long. V lost 0 bases, J lost 2 bases, and 10 bases lay in between. Germline V gene sequence: CDR1 SGHRS, CDR2 YFSETQ. The CDR3 DNA follows: TGCGCCAGCAGCTTGGCAGGCAGAATCACAGATACGCAGTATTTT. Residues: CASSLAGRITDTQYF.

This rearrangement joins TRBV19 to TRBJ1-5; tentative D call: TRBD1 (5 bases). Between the trimmed V and J ends, which lost 6 bases and 4 bases, there was a span of 16 bases. Germline V gene sequence: CDR1 LNHDA, CDR2 SQIVND (reference sequence). There are 15 residues in the CDR3. The CDR3 DNA sequence: TGTGCCAGTAGGCTGCAGGGTAAGTCGAATCAGCCCCAGCATTTT. This gives the protein CASRLQGKSNQPQHF.

The rearrangement links TRBV9 to TRBJ2-5, with a weak D call TRBD2 (6 bases). The V end was cut by 0 bases, the J end by 3 bases, with 9 bases between. Germline loops: CDR1 SGDLS, CDR2 YYNGEE. The CDR3 runs 14 residues. CDR3 sequence reads: CASSVAWGEETQYF. CDR3 coding DNA: TGTGCCAGCAGCGTAGCTTGGGGGGAAGAGACCCAGTACTTC.

The V and J genes are TRBV4-1 and TRBJ1-5; no firm D call. This CDR3 has 15 amino acids. Trimming stripped 0 bases from V and 7 bases from J, with 13 bases between. Per germline, CDR1 MGHRA and CDR2 YSYEKL. In DNA form, the CDR3 reads TGCGCCAGCAGCCAAGAACAATCGCGCGGGCAGCCCCAGCATTTT. Translating it yields CASSQEQSRGQPQHF.

This clone has only a few counts. The V and J genes are TRBV27 and TRBJ2-1, with TRBD2 matching over 16 bases. The CDR3 extends over 16 amino acids. The J segment lost 11 bases and the V segment lost 3 bases, leaving 7 bases of the junction unmatched. Germline CDR1 reads MNHEY; CDR2 reads SMNVEV (reference sequence). CDR3 in amino acids: CASSFQGTSGRAKQFF. The CDR3 bases are TGTGCCAGCAGTTTTCAGGGGACTAGCGGGAGGGCCAAGCAGTTCTTC.

This chain joins TRBV18 and TRBJ2-3, with TRBD2 matching 9 bases. The CDR3 spans 18 residues. V lost 1 base, J lost 0 bases, and 8 bases stayed unmatched. Germline CDR1 and CDR2: KGHSH and LQKENI. The CDR3 DNA is TGTGCCAGCTCACCACTTGGAGCTAGCGGGGCAAGCACAGATACGCAGTATTTT. It translates to CASSPLGASGASTDTQYF.

This clone was observed a handful of times. V is TRBV18 and J is TRBJ1-4; 12 bases match TRBD1. CDR1 KGHSH and CDR2 LQKENI come from the germline V gene. CDR3 length: 18 amino acids. The trim removed 3 bases at V and 3 bases at J, leaving 8 bases unmatched. CDR3 nucleotides: TGTGCCAGCTCACCCGGGACAGGGGGCCGCCTAGCTAATGAAAAACTGTTTTTT. Protein: CASSPGTGGRLANEKLFF.

The chain joins TRBV7-2 to TRBJ2-7; 8 bases map to TRBD1. The CDR3 loop spans 16 amino acids. With 4 bases clipped from V and 2 bases from J, the junction kept 10 bases outside the gene matches. Germline CDR1 SGHTA, CDR2 FQGNSA. CDR3 residues: CASSSGQGSRPYEQYF. The CDR3 nucleotides are TGTGCCAGCAGCTCTGGACAGGGCAGTAGACCCTACGAGCAGTACTTC.

This chain connects TRBV7-2 to TRBJ2-3; 7 nucleotides match TRBD1. Germline CDR1 SGHTA, CDR2 FQGNSA. This CDR3 region has 14 residues. The trim removed 7 bases at V and 2 bases at J, leaving 6 bases unmatched. In DNA form, the CDR3 reads TGTGCCAGCACCGGGACAGACTACACAGATACGCAGTATTTT. This encodes CASTGTDYTDTQYF.

A single count supports this clone. The rearrangement joins TRBV19 to TRBJ2-5, with D possibly TRBD1 on 5 matching bases. Germline loops: CDR1 LNHDA, CDR2 SQIVND (reference sequence). The CDR3 totals 14 residues. Trimming took 0 bases from V and 2 from J, leaving 7 bases between them. The DNA for the CDR3 is TGTGCCAGTAGTATAGAAGGGGCTCAAGAGACCCAGTACTTC. It is translated as CASSIEGAQETQYF.

The chain links TRBV27 to TRBJ2-3; possibly TRBD2 for D (7 bases). CDR3 length: 16 residues. Germline V CDR1 and CDR2: MNHEY, SMNVEV (reference sequence). Trimming removed 4 bases from V and 2 bases from J, with 16 bases in between. Written as DNA, the CDR3 is TGTGCCAGCAGTTCCCCCGGGGGGCCAATCACAGATACGCAGTATTTT. Its protein product is CASSSPGGPITDTQYF.

The genes are TRBV5-5 and TRBJ1-5, with 7 bases aligning to TRBD1. The CDR3 totals 15 residues. Germline assignment: CDR1 SGHKS and CDR2 YYEKEE (reference sequence). J lost 0 bases, V lost 4 bases, and 4 bases had no gene match. This CDR3 reads CASSETGDSNQPQHF. As DNA, the CDR3 is TGTGCCAGCAGCGAAACAGGGGATAGCAATCAGCCCCAGCATTTT.

The J gene is TRBJ1-2, the V gene TRBV19; the match to TRBD1 covers 7 bases. This CDR3 spans 14 amino acids. Looked up from germline, CDR1 is LNHDA and CDR2 is SQIVND (reference sequence). The ends lost 6 bases at V and 1 base at J; junction bases unmatched: 5. CDR3: CASRPTGINYGYTF. CDR3 coding DNA: TGTGCCAGTAGACCGACAGGGATTAACTATGGCTACACCTTC.

This clone was picked up a small number of times. The V and J genes are TRBV6-2 or TRBV6-3 and TRBJ1-1; unclear D gene. Trimming shortened V by 4 bases and J by 0 bases, and 15 bases separated the two germline ends. The CDR3 sequence is 16 residues long. CDR1 and CDR2 from the germline V gene are MNHEY and SVGEGT. The CDR3 nucleotides read TGTGCCAGCAGTTTCCCTCCGACATATGTGAACACTGAAGCTTTCTTT. Translating gives CASSFPPTYVNTEAFF.

The genes are TRBV19 and TRBJ1-5; 7 positions match TRBD1. After removal of 3 bases from V and 7 bases from J, the junction contained 9 bases not matched to a gene. CDR3 length equals 15 residues. Germline V gene lookup returns CDR1 LNHDA and CDR2 SQIVND (reference sequence). The CDR3 reads CASSMGPGGFQPQHF. In nucleotides, the CDR3 is TGTGCCAGTAGTATGGGGCCAGGGGGGTTCCAGCCCCAGCATTTT.

Points on this clone: The junction does not match germline at one end; this may be a read error. The chain joins TRBV7-7 to TRBJ1-5; D not resolved. This CDR3 is 11 amino acids long. CDR1 SSHAT and CDR2 FNYEAQ come from the germline V gene (reference sequence). In nucleotides, the CDR3 is TGTGCTAGCAGCTTATATCTGCCCCAGCATTTT. It translates to CASSLYLPQHF.

The CDR3 nucleotides are TGTGCCAGCAGTTTGGCCCAAACAGATACGCAGTATTTT. As protein: CASSLAQTDTQYF. The gene calls are TRBV28 and TRBJ2-3; D remains ambiguous. This CDR3 comprises 13 residues. With 3 bases removed from V and 3 bases from J, the gap between germline ends came to 7 bases. Germline V gene data show CDR1 as MDHEN and CDR2 as SYDVKM.

In nucleotides, the CDR3 is TGTGCCAGCAGTTTAGATCGTAGCGGGGGGAGTATATCCTACAATGAGCAGTTCTTC. Amino acid sequence: CASSLDRSGGSISYNEQFF. V is TRBV27 and J is TRBJ2-1; 10 bases fit TRBD2. Germline V lookup: CDR1 MNHEY, CDR2 SMNVEV (reference sequence). The CDR3 loop spans 19 amino acids. The ends lost 2 bases at V and 1 base at J; junction bases unmatched: 11.

The CDR3 nucleotides are TGTGCCAGCAGCCGACTAGAGGGCACCGGGGAGCTGTTTTTT. This sequence encodes CASSRLEGTGELFF. The chain links TRBV5-6 to TRBJ2-2, with D possibly being TRBD2 (6 bases). This CDR3 has 14 amino acids. The germline gives CDR1 SGHDT, CDR2 YYEEEE. The ends were cut back, 4 bases at V and 4 bases at J, with 11 bases in the middle. Filled out from reference TRBV5-6 and TRBJ2-2, the complete variable domain reads DAGVTQSPTHLIKTRGQQVTLRCSPKSGHDTVSWYQQALGQGPQFIFQYYEEEERQRGNFPDRFSGHQFPNYSSELNVNALLLGDSALYLCASSRLEGTGELFFGEGSRLTVL.

V gene TRBV19 combines with J gene TRBJ2-3; TRBD2 aligns across 9 bases. The CDR3 covers 13 residues. Looked up from germline, CDR1 is LNHDA and CDR2 is SQIVND (reference sequence). V shed 5 bases and J 9 bases; nucleotides not matched to a gene: 6. In DNA, the CDR3 is TGTGCCAGTAGTGGAGCCCTAGCGGGAACGCAGTATTTT. Protein: CASSGALAGTQYF.

This chain uses TRBV3-1 (or the pseudogene TRBV3-2) with TRBJ2-3, with 7 bases lining up with TRBD2. The CDR3 length is 16 residues. V dropped 4 bases and J dropped 4; count of bases not matched to a gene: 11. CDR1 and CDR2 from the germline V gene are LGHDT and YNNKEL (reference sequence). The CDR3 DNA reads as TGTGCCAGCAGCCCTCCGGGACTATCTTATTCAGATACGCAGTATTTT. Protein product: CASSPPGLSYSDTQYF.